A selection of T cell receptor beta chains follows, all from one sample in a study of blood T cell repertoires in COVID-19. Here immunoSEQ multiplex PCR was the method, and the copy in TCRdb shows in-frame clones only, minus some. The repertoire consists of 150,000 to 200,000 clones, with roughly 82% occurring once and the leading ten covering 15%. Sequencing was carried out using PBMCs or T cells enriched from blood (not recorded which). Receptors originate from a man between 45 and 60 years old who had recovered from COVID-19. CDR3s include the opening cysteine and the closing phenylalanine or tryptophan. D genes are given only for firm matches. Clone size is given for some rows only: seen once, a few or many times, or a class if the clone is expanded.

J,V,size,D,DNA,CDR3
TRBJ2-7,TRBV5-4,once,TRBD2,TGTGCCAGCAGCTTTCTAACTAGCGGGGGGTCCTACGAGCAGTACTTC,CASSFLTSGGSYEQYF
TRBJ1-4,TRBV28,NA,NA,TGTGCCAGCTGTAACGGAGGTAATGAAAAACTGTTTTTT,CASCNGGNEKLFF
TRBJ1-6,TRBV11-2,once,NA,TGTGCCAGCAGCTTAGACGAAATAAGGGGTTCACCCCTCCACTTT,CASSLDEIRGSPLHF
TRBJ1-2,TRBV12-3/TRBV12-4,NA,NA,TGTGCCAGCAGCCTAGACAGGTATGGCTACACCTTC,CASSLDRYGYTF
TRBJ1-1,TRBV7-8,NA,NA,TGTGCCAGCAGCTTACAAGGGGCCGGTAACACTGAAGCTTTCTTT,CASSLQGAGNTEAFF
TRBJ1-1,TRBV27,NA,NA,TGTGCCAGCAGCTTACAATGGAACACTGAAGCTTTCTTT,CASSLQWNTEAFF
TRBJ2-5,TRBV21-1,NA,NA,TGTGCCAGCAGCAAATCGGGGCGGACAGGAGGGGAAGAGACCCAGTACTTC,CASSKSGRTGGEETQYF
TRBJ1-2,TRBV9,NA,TRBD1,TGTGCCAGCAGCCCCCCGACAGGGGTAGTCTATGGCTACACCTTC,CASSPPTGVVYGYTF
TRBJ1-1,TRBV5-4,NA,NA,TGTGCCAGCACCCGGGGGGGACCGAACACTGAAGCTTTCTTT,CASTRGGPNTEAFF
TRBJ2-7,TRBV5-4,NA,TRBD1,TGTGCCAGCAGTCGGGACAGGGGCAACGAGCAGTACTTC,CASSRDRGNEQYF
TRBJ1-6,TRBV27,NA,NA,TGTGCCAGCAATCCCGGACAATCAGGGCTCTATAATTCACCCCTCCACTTT,CASNPGQSGLYNSPLHF
TRBJ1-1,TRBV20-1,many,TRBD1,TGCAGTGCTAGTTTACAGGGGGGAATCACTGAAGCTTTCTTT,CSASLQGGITEAFF
TRBJ2-1,TRBV14,NA,TRBD2,TGTGCCAGCAGCCAAGATTTTAGCGGGGGGGGAAGTGAGCAGTTCTTC,CASSQDFSGGGSEQFF
TRBJ1-2,TRBV18,once,TRBD1,TGTGCCAGCTCACCACCTAGGACAGGGCTAACCTATGGCTACACCTTC,CASSPPRTGLTYGYTF
TRBJ1-4,TRBV5-1,NA,TRBD1,TGCGCCAGCAGCTTGTCGGGACAGTCTAATGAAAAACTGTTTTTT,CASSLSGQSNEKLFF
TRBJ1-3,TRBV10-3,NA,NA,TGTGCCATCGACTCAGGGTCCGGAAACACCATATATTTT,CAIDSGSGNTIYF
TRBJ1-1,TRBV6-2/TRBV6-3,NA,NA,TGTGCCAGCAGTAAACTGAGGGTGAACACTGAAGCTTTCTTT,CASSKLRVNTEAFF
TRBJ1-5,TRBV25-1,NA,TRBD1,TGTGCCAGCAGTGACCTCCAGGGGGTAGATCAGCCCCAGCATTTT,CASSDLQGVDQPQHF
TRBJ2-1,TRBV6-1,many,NA,TGTGCCAGCAGTGAATACAGCGGTGGATCCTACAATGAGCAGTTCTTC,CASSEYSGGSYNEQFF
TRBJ1-5,TRBV18,NA,NA,TGTGCCAGCTCACCGGGAGGTGGCAATCAGCCCCAGCATTTT,CASSPGGGNQPQHF
TRBJ2-7,TRBV29-1,NA,TRBD2,TGCAGCGTTGTACTAGCGGTGAACCCCTACGAGCAGTACTTC,CSVVLAVNPYEQYF
TRBJ1-1,TRBV28,NA,NA,TGTGCCAGCAGTCCGCCCCTAGGTCTAGGGGGCACTGAAGCTTTCTTT,CASSPPLGLGGTEAFF
TRBJ2-1,TRBV2,NA,TRBD1,TGTGCCAGCAAAGGGGGCGCTTCAAATGAGCAGTTCTTC,CASKGGASNEQFF
TRBJ2-7,TRBV2,NA,TRBD1,TGTGCCAGCAGTCGGGACAGTAATTTCCTCAACGAGCAGTACTTC,CASSRDSNFLNEQYF
TRBJ1-1,TRBV18,NA,NA,TGTGCCAGCTCACCGCAGGAGGTGAACACTGAAGCTTTCTTT,CASSPQEVNTEAFF